This TCR beta chain was sequenced during a study of blood T cell repertoires in COVID-19. Study-wide background: Sample material is recorded as cDNA or gDNA derived from T cells, B-cell-depleted T cells, or PBMCs.

This CDR3 spans 16 amino acids. V gave up 0 bases and J gave up 6 bases; unmatched junction bases: 6. The germline CDR1 and CDR2 sequences are LGHNA and YSLEER. Profiled with immunoSEQ multiplex PCR; TCRdb holds only in-frame clones, not every one. The table has under 150,000 clones, more than 70% seen once. This receptor was identified in a woman in her forties or fifties with acute or convalescent COVID-19. Sequenced sample: peripheral blood. The chain recombines TRBV4-3 with TRBJ2-1; 9 bases agree with TRBD1. CDR3 sequence (DNA): TGCGCCAGCAGCCAAGAATGGGACAGGGAAGGCAATGAGCAGTTCTTC. It specifies CASSQEWDREGNEQFF.